The 15 T cell receptor beta chains in this list originate from one sample, sequenced in a study of T cells in Graves' hyperthyroidism and ophthalmopathy. From RNA transcripts, TCR beta CDR3 regions were amplified. A set of HTBI primers served as the primers for a first-round RT-PCR of the TCR CDR3. Via MiXCR, TCRdb re-called the multiplex PCR reads, giving one row per CDR3 protein. This sample has about 96,000 distinct CDR3 sequences, with roughly half found just once. Sequencing was done on a sample of blood. The receptors come from a woman aged 40 to 50 with Graves' hyperthyroidism.

Concerning this clonotype: This may be a read error: a much more frequent sequence differs by one nucleotide. CDR3 nucleotides: TGTGCCCGCAGCTTACAAGTGAACGCTGAAGCTTTCTTT. This encodes CARSLQVNAEAFF. J is TRBJ1-1 and V is TRBV7-3; D ambiguous. CDR1 is SGHTA and CDR2 is FQGTGA in the germline V gene. This CDR3 comprises 13 residues. The full variable domain, in which reference TRBV7-3 and TRBJ1-1 provide the parts outside the CDR3, is GAGVSQTPSNKVTEKGKYVELRCDPISGHTALYWYRQSLGQGPEFLIYFQGTGAADDSGLPNDRFFAVRPEGSVSTLKIQRTERGDSAVYLCARSLQVNAEAFFGQGTRLTVV.

This chain connects TRBV7-9 to TRBJ2-2, with D hard to call. The germline gives CDR1 SEHNR, CDR2 FQNEAQ (reference sequence). This CDR3 is 14 amino acids long. The V end lost 6 bases, the J end lost 5 bases, and 13 bases lay between the germline ends. DNA for the CDR3: TGTGCCAGCAGTTTATATGTGGATACCGGGGAGCTGTTTTTT. Its protein is CASSLYVDTGELFF.

This clonotype appeared a single time. At one boundary the junction diverges from the germline segment, which might be a read error. This chain uses TRBV29-1 with TRBJ1-3; D is possibly TRBD1 (5 bases). This CDR3 has 12 amino acids. The V gene's germline CDR1 is SQVTM and CDR2 ANQGSEA. The chain's CDR3 is CSVDVGGSTIYF. DNA of the CDR3: TGCAGCGTTGACGTGGGGGGAAGCACCATATATTTT.

This clonotype was seen more than once but under ten times. The chain joins TRBV20-1 to TRBJ2-5, with 12 bases identical to TRBD2. There are 14 residues in the CDR3. Germline V gene sequence: CDR1 DFQATT, CDR2 SNEGSKA (reference sequence). V was clipped by 5 bases and J by 1 base; unmatched bases: 2. This CDR3 reads CSAGLAGLQETQYF. Here the CDR3 DNA reads TGCAGTGCTGGACTAGCGGGACTCCAAGAGACCCAGTACTTC.

Points on this clonotype: At one of its ends the junction is not consistent with the germline gene, which may arise from a read error. The chain joins TRBV20-1 to TRBJ2-7, with TRBD1 matching over 7 bases. This CDR3 has 13 residues. Germline CDR1 and CDR2: DFQATT and SNEGSKA (reference sequence). This CDR3 is CSASNRGPYDQYF. The CDR3 nucleotides read TGCAGTGCTAGTAACAGGGGACCCTACGACCAGTACTTC.

The rearrangement joins TRBV10-3 to TRBJ1-3; 9 bases match TRBD1. The CDR3 runs 13 residues. V lost 4 bases to trimming and J lost 8 bases; unmatched junction nucleotides: 3. Germline V gene data show CDR1 as ENHRY and CDR2 as SYGVKD. CDR3 amino acids: CAISGGDRDTIYF. DNA of the CDR3: TGTGCCATCAGTGGGGGGGACAGGGACACCATATATTTT.

The chain uses TRBV29-1 and TRBJ1-2; TRBD1 matches 8 bases. This CDR3 is 12 amino acids long. Germline V CDR1 and CDR2: SQVTM, ANQGSEA. V shed 7 bases, J shed 6 bases, and the junction held 7 bases outside the gene matches. The CDR3 DNA reads as TGCAGCGCCGGACAGGGAGTCAATGGCTACACCTTC. Translation gives CSAGQGVNGYTF.

In this sample, this clonotype turned up a few times. This chain joins TRBV9 and TRBJ2-7; a weak D match, TRBD2 (5 bases). Germline loops: CDR1 SGDLS, CDR2 YYNGEE. Between the trimmed V and J ends, which lost 5 bases and 2 bases, there was a span of 20 bases. The CDR3 totals 16 residues. CDR3 sequence reads: CASSASRELAPYEQYF. The CDR3 coding sequence is TGTGCCAGCAGTGCTAGCCGCGAGCTCGCGCCCTACGAGCAGTACTTC.

The J gene is TRBJ2-5, the V gene TRBV10-3; TRBD2 is a possible D gene (6 bases). The germline V gene has CDR1 ENHRY and CDR2 SYGVKD. This CDR3 spans 17 amino acids. Trimming took off 4 bases at V and 1 base at J, with 19 bases between the two ends. The CDR3 loop reads CAISAARDSHTQETQYF. The CDR3 coding sequence is TGTGCCATCAGTGCCGCCCGGGACTCCCATACCCAAGAGACCCAGTACTTC.

This chain uses TRBV5-1 with TRBJ2-7; TRBD2 matches 8 bases. Looked up from germline, CDR1 is SGHRS and CDR2 is YFSETQ. Unmatched junction bases numbered 6, after V lost 1 base and J lost 3 bases. This CDR3 has 15 residues. DNA for the CDR3: TGCGCCAGCAGCTTGTTGAGCGGGAGTGGCTACGAGCAGTACTTC. Protein sequence: CASSLLSGSGYEQYF. Looking up the rest from reference TRBV5-1 and TRBJ2-7 gives the full variable domain: KAGVTQTPRYLIKTRGQQVTLSCSPISGHRSVSWYQQTPGQGLQFLFEYFSETQRNKGNFPGRFSGRQFSNSRSEMNVSTLELGDSALYLCASSLLSGSGYEQYFGPGTRLTVT.

This clonotype was observed many times. The chain joins TRBV10-3 to TRBJ2-7; a possible D gene is TRBD2 (6 bases). The CDR3 length is 12 residues. The germline gives CDR1 ENHRY, CDR2 SYGVKD. V was shortened by 6 bases and J by 4 bases, with 10 bases between the two germline ends. CDR3 amino acids: CAIRDYEYEQYF. The CDR3 DNA follows: TGTGCCATCAGGGACTACGAATACGAGCAGTACTTC.

This clonotype was seen repeatedly, ten times or more. This sequence joins TRBV7-3 and TRBJ2-3, with a tentative D call TRBD2 (5 bases). With 6 bases removed from V and 0 bases from J, the gap between germline ends came to 13 bases. The CDR3 extends over 15 amino acids. Germline V gene data show CDR1 as SGHTA and CDR2 as FQGTGA. In DNA form, the CDR3 reads TGTGCCAGCAGTCTAACCGGCGGGAGCACAGATACGCAGTATTTT. This sequence encodes CASSLTGGSTDTQYF.

The rearrangement joins TRBV7-9 to TRBJ1-1, with 9 bases identical to TRBD1. J lost 7 bases, V lost 3 bases, and 12 bases had no gene match. The V gene's germline CDR1 is SEHNR and CDR2 FQNEAQ (reference sequence). The CDR3 runs 16 residues. CDR3 in amino acids: CASSLEQGARTNEAFF. As DNA, the CDR3 is TGTGCCAGCAGCTTGGAACAGGGGGCGCGAACTAATGAAGCTTTCTTT.

The rearrangement joins TRBV11-2 to TRBJ1-2; weak D call: TRBD1 (5 bases). This CDR3 contains 13 residues. Germline CDR1 is SGHAT and CDR2 is FQNNGV. V was pared by 2 bases and J by 4 bases, with 8 bases between. The CDR3 is CASSLHQGYGYTF. The CDR3 DNA reads TGTGCCAGCAGCTTACACCAGGGCTATGGCTACACCTTC.

The chain carries TRBV20-1 and TRBJ1-6, with TRBD1 matching 7 bases. Trimming cost V 3 bases and J 7 bases; bases outside gene matches: 6. This CDR3 spans 14 amino acids. Germline V gene sequence: CDR1 DFQATT, CDR2 SNEGSKA (reference sequence). CDR3 sequence reads: CSARTGQANSPLHF. The CDR3 nucleotides are TGCAGTGCTAGGACAGGGCAGGCCAATTCACCCCTCCACTTT.